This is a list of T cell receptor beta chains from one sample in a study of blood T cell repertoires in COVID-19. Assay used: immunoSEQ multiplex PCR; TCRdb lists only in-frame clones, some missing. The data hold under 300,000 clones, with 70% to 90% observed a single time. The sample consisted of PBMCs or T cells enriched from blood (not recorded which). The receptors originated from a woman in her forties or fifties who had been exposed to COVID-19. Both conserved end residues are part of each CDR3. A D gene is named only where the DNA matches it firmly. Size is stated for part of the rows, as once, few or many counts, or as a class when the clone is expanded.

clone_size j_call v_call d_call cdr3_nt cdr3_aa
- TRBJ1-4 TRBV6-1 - TGTGCCAGCAGTGAGGTCCAGGGCAGGGCGTACGCGAAGGAACTGTTTTTT CASSEVQGRAYAKELFF
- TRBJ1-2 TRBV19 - TGTGCCAGTAGTACGCCAGGGGACTATGGCTACACCTTC CASSTPGDYGYTF
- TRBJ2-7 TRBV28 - TGTGCCAGCAGTGCCCAGGGATTTGAGTCCGAGCAGTACTTC CASSAQGFESEQYF
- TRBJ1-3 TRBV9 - TGTGCCAGCAGCGTAAAGGCCCGAGCGGACACCATATATTTT CASSVKARADTIYF
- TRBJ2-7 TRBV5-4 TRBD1 TGTGCCAGCAGCTCCGGGACAGGGTTCTCCCCAACCTACGAGCAGTACTTC CASSSGTGFSPTYEQYF
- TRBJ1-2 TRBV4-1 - TGCGCCAGCAGCCAAACACAAGATGGACAGCTCTATGGCTACACCTTC CASSQTQDGQLYGYTF
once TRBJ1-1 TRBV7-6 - TGTGCCAGCAGCTTAGGCCAGGGTACTGAAGCTTTCTTT CASSLGQGTEAFF
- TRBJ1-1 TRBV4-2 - TGTGCCAGCAGGAAAGGGGGAATCACTGAAGCTTTCTTT CASRKGGITEAFF
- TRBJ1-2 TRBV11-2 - TGTGCCAGCAGCTTAGAGGGCGATGGCTACACCTTC CASSLEGDGYTF
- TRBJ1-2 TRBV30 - TGTGCCTGGACCCGACAGGAGCCCTATGGCTACACCTTC CAWTRQEPYGYTF
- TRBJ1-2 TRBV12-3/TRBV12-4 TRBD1 TGTGCCAGCAGTTCCACCGGGACAGGGGGCTACACCTTC CASSSTGTGGYTF
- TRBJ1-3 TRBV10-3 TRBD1 TGTGCCATCGGGGGACAGGGTTTCTCTGGAAACACCATATATTTT CAIGGQGFSGNTIYF
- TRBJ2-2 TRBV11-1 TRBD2 TGTGCCAGCAGCTTATTGGCGGGGGGGCCCGGCGGGGAGCTGTTTTTT CASSLLAGGPGGELFF
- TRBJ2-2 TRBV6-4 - TGTGCCAGCAGTCCGGACAGATCAACCGGGGAGCTGTTTTTT CASSPDRSTGELFF
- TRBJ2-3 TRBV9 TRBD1 TGTGCCAGCAGCGTAGGGACAGGAGCGGATACGCAGTATTTT CASSVGTGADTQYF
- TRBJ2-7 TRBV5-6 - TGTGCCAGCAGCTCAATCCAGGGCTACGAGCAGTACTTC CASSSIQGYEQYF
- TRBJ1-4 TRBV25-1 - TGTGCCAGCAGTGAATATGGGCATCCCTTGAAGGAAAAACTGTTTTTT CASSEYGHPLKEKLFF
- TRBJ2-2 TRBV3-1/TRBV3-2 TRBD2 TGTGCCAGCAGTCCCAGCGGGGGCACCGGGGAGCTGTTTTTT CASSPSGGTGELFF
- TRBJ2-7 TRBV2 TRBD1 TGTGCCACCAGGGACAGGGCGAGCTACGAGCAGTACTTC CATRDRASYEQYF
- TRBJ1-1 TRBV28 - TGTGCCAGCACCCAGACAGGCACTGAAGCTTTCTTT CASTQTGTEAFF
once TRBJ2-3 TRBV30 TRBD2 TGTGCCTGGAGCGCAGCGGGGGGGAGAACAGATACGCAGTATTTT CAWSAAGGRTDTQYF
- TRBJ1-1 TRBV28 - TGTGCCAGCAGTTTGCCTAATTCCGGCGAGGATAAAGCTTTCTTT CASSLPNSGEDKAFF
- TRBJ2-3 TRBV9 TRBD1 TGTGCCAGCAGCAAACAGGGGCCAGATACGCAGTATTTT CASSKQGPDTQYF
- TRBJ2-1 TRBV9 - TGTGCCAGCAGCGTAGAACCTGGGGGGTACAATGAGCAGTTCTTC CASSVEPGGYNEQFF
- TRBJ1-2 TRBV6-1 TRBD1 TGTGCCAGCAGTGAAAGACAGGGATTACTAGGTGGCTACACCTTC CASSERQGLLGGYTF
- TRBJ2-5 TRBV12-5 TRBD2 TGTGCTAGTGCCCAGGGACTAGCGGGGGGTCGAGAGACCCAGTACTTC CASAQGLAGGRETQYF
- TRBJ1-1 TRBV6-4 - TGTGCCAGCACCCCCCTGACGAGGAGGTACACTGAAGCTTTCTTT CASTPLTRRYTEAFF
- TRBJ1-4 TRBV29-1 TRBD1 TGCAGCGTTGCTGACAGGGTCGGCGAAAAACTGTTTTTT CSVADRVGEKLFF
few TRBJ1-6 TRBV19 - TGTGCCAGTAGCAGCTTGAGGAATTCACCCCTCCACTTT CASSSLRNSPLHF
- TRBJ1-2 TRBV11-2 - TGTGCCAGCAGCTTATTTCCACAGGCTCCCACTAACTATGGCTACACCTTC CASSLFPQAPTNYGYTF
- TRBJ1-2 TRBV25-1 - TGTGCCAGCAGTGAATCCGATAATCGAGGTGGCTACACCTTC CASSESDNRGGYTF
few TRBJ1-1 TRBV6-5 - TGTGCCAGCAGTTACTCGGGCAGGATGAACACTGAAGCTTTCTTT CASSYSGRMNTEAFF
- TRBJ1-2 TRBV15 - TGTGCCACCAGCAGAGAGGGGGAGGGCTATGGCTACACCTTC CATSREGEGYGYTF
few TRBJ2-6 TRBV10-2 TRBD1 TGCGCCAGCAGTGACCTTCAGGGGGCGCAAGCTGGGGCCAACGTCCTGACTTTC CASSDLQGAQAGANVLTF
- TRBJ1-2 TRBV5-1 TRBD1 TGCGCCAGCAGCTTGGCCGTCGGGACAGGGCGAGGCTACACCTTC CASSLAVGTGRGYTF
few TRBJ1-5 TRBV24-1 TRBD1 TGTGCCACCAGTTCCGGGACAGAATTTAATCAGCCCCAGCATTTT CATSSGTEFNQPQHF
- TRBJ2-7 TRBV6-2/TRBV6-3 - TGTGCCAGCAGTTACTCCAGCGTGAACACGGCAAAGCAGTACTTC CASSYSSVNTAKQYF
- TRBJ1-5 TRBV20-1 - TGCAGTGCTAGTATGGGGGCCCGGAGCAATCAGCCCCAGCATTTT CSASMGARSNQPQHF
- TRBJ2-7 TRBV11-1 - TGTGCCAGCAGCTCCAGGGGAGACCGGTTTATCGACGAGCAGTACTTC CASSSRGDRFIDEQYF
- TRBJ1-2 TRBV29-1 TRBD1 TGCAGCGTTGGGGACAGGGGTATAGGCTACACCTTC CSVGDRGIGYTF
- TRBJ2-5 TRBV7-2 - TGTGCCAGCAGCTCGGACAGTCAAGAGACCCAGTACTTC CASSSDSQETQYF
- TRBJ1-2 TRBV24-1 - TGTGCCACCAGTGAGCCGGGTTCGGGTGGCTACACCTTC CATSEPGSGGYTF
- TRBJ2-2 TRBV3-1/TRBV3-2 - TGTGCCAGCAGCCCCCCAAGGAGGACCGGGGAGCTGTTTTTT CASSPPRRTGELFF
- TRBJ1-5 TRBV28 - TGTGCCAGCAGTTTAAACAGTCGGCAGCCCCAGCATTTT CASSLNSRQPQHF
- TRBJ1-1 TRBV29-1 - TGCAGCGTTGAAGACTCGATATCCAGGGTCTTCAGGAACACTGAAGCTTTCTTT CSVEDSISRVFRNTEAFF
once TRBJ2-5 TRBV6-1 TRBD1 TGTGCCAGCAGTGAGACAGGGGAAGAGACCCAGTACTTC CASSETGEETQYF
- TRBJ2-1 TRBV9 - TGTGCCAGCAGCGTAGCTAGGACAGAGAATGAGCAGTTCTTC CASSVARTENEQFF
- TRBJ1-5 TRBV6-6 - TGTGCCAGCAGTTCTCGCAATCAGCCCCAGCATTTT CASSSRNQPQHF
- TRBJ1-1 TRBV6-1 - TGTGCCAGCAGTGAAGGCGGCCCCCTGCGGGCTTTCTTT CASSEGGPLRAFF
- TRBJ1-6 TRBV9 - TGTGCCAGCAGCGTAGGGACAGCTATAAATTCACCCCTCCACTTT CASSVGTAINSPLHF
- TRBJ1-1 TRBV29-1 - TGCAGCAGCGTGCGACGGCTTATGAACACTGAAGCTTTCTTT CSSVRRLMNTEAFF
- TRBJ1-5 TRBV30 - TGTGCCTGGAGTGTAAGCAGCGGGGACCAGCCCCAGCATTTT CAWSVSSGDQPQHF
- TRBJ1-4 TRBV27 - TGTGCCAGCAGCCCGACGGGGGGATTCGATGAAAAACTGTTTTTT CASSPTGGFDEKLFF
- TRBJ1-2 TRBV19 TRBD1 TGTGCCAGTAGTATAGATCAGGGACAGGGGGCGGTCAATGGCTACACCTTC CASSIDQGQGAVNGYTF
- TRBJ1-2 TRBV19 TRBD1 TGTGCCAGTAGTCCTAGGGACAGGGGTTCCTATGGCTACACCTTC CASSPRDRGSYGYTF
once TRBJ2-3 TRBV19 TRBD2 TGTGCCAGTAGTTGGCCAGGGAGGGCAGATACGCAGTATTTT CASSWPGRADTQYF
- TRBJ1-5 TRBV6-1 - TGTGCCAGCAGTGAGGTCCGGGGTAGCAATCAGCCCCAGCATTTT CASSEVRGSNQPQHF